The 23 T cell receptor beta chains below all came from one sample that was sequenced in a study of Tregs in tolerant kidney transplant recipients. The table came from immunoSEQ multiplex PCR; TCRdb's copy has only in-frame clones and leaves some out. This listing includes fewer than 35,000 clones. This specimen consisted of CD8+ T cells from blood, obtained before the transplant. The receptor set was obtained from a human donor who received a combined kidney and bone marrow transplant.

CDR3 DNA, as far as it was read: TGTGCCAGCAGCGGGGGGGGATCTAGCAATCAGCCC. This sequence encodes CASSGGGSSNQP. The CDR3 reads in full as CASSGGGSSNQPQHF. The chain couples TRBV2 to TRBJ1-5; D may be TRBD1 (5 bases). Read data end 3 residues before the CDR3 end; the end is taken from the germline J gene. Trimming left V 6 bases short and J 0 bases short, with 12 bases between. This CDR3 region has 15 residues. Germline loops: CDR1 SNHLY, CDR2 FYNNEI.

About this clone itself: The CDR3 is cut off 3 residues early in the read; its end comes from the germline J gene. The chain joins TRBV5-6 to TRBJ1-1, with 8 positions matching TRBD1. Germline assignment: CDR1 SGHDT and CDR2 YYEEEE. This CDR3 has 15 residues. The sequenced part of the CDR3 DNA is TGTGCCAGCAGCTATGGGGACAGGAGCCCGGCTTGG. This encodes CASSYGDRSPAW. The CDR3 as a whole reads CASSYGDRSPAWAFF.

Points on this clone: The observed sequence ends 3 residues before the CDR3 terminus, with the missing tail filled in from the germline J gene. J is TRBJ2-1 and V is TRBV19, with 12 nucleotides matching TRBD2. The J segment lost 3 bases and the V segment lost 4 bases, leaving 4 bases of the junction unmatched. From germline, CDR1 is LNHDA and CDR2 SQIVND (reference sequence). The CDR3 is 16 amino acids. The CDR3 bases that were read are TGTGCCAGTAGTACCCGGACTAGCGGGATCTACAATGAG. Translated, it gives CASSTRTSGIYNE. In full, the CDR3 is CASSTRTSGIYNEQFF.

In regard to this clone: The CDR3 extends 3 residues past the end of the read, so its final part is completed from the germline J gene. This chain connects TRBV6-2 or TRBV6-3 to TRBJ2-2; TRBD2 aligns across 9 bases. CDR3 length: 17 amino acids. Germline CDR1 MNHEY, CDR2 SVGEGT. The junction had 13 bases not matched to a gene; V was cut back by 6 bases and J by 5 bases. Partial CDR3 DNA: TGTGCCAGCAGCCCGCCTGGGCGGGAGGGCGGAACCGGGGAG. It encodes CASSPPGREGGTGE. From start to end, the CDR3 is CASSPPGREGGTGELFF.

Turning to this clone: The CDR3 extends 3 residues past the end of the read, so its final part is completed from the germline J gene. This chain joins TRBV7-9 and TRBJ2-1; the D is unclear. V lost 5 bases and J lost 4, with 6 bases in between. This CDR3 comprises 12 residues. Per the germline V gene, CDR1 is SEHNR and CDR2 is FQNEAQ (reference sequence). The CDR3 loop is CASSARYNEQFF. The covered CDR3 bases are TGTGCCAGCAGCGCAAGGTACAATGAG.

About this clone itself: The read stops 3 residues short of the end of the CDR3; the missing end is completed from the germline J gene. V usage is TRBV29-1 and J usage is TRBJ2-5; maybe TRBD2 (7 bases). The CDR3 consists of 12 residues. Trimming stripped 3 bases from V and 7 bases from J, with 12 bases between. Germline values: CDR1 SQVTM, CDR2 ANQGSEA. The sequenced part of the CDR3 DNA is TGCAGCGTTGAGGGGGGGCAGCTGACC. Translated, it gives CSVEGGQLT. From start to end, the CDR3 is CSVEGGQLTQYF.

The part of the CDR3 DNA that was read is TGTGCCAGCAGCTTAGGGTCCGGTTTATATGAA. Encoded protein: CASSLGSGLYE. The entire CDR3 protein is CASSLGSGLYEAFF. This sequence joins TRBV7-6 and TRBJ1-1; the D is unclear. The observed sequence ends 3 residues before the CDR3 terminus, with the missing tail filled in from the germline J gene. CDR1 and CDR2 (germline): SGHVS, FNYEAQ. V lost 1 base to trimming and J lost 7 bases, with 13 bases between them. The CDR3 consists of 14 residues.

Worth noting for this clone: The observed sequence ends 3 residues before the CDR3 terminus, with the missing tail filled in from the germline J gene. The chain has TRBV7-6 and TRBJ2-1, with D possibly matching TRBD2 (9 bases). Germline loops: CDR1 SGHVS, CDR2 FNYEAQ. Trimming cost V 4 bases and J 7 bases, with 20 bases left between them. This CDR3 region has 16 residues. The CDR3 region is CASSSPGGGGANEQFF. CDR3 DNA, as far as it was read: TGTGCCAGCAGCTCCCCAGGGGGCGGGGGGGCTAATGAG.

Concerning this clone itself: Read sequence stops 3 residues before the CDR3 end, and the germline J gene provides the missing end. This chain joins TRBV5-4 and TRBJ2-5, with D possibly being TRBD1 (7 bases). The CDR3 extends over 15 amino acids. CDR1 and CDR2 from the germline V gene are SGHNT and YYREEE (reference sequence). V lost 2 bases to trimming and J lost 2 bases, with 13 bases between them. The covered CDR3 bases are TGTGCCAGCAGCTTAGGAGGGGGCCCTCAAGAGACC. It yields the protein CASSLGGGPQET. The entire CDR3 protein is CASSLGGGPQETQYF.

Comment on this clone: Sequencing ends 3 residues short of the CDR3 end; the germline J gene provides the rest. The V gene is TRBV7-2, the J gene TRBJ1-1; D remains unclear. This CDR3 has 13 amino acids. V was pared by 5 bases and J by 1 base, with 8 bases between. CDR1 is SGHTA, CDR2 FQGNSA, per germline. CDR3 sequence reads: CASSPTQNTEAFF. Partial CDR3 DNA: TGTGCCAGCAGCCCTACTCAGAACACTGAA.

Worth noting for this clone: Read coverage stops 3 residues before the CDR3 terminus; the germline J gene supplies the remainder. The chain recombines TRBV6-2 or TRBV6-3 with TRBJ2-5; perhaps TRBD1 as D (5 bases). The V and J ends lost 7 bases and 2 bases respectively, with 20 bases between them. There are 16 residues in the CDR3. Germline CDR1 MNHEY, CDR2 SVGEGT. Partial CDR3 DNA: TGTGCCAGCATTCCCTCTCAGGGTGTTAGGCAAGAGACC. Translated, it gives CASIPSQGVRQET. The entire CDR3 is CASIPSQGVRQETQYF.

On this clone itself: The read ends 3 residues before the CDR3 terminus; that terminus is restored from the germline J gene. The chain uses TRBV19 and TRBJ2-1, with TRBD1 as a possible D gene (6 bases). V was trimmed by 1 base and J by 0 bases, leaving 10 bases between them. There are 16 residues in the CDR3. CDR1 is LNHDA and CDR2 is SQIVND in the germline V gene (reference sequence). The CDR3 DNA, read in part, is TGTGCCAGTAGTATAGGACCAGGGGTCTCCTACAATGAG. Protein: CASSIGPGVSYNE. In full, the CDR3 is CASSIGPGVSYNEQFF.

The CDR3 sequence: CASRFTGNTEAFF. The sequenced part of the CDR3 DNA is TGTGCCAGTAGATTCACGGGGAACACTGAA. The chain has TRBV19 and TRBJ1-1, with D uncertain. The CDR3 end is not reached by the read, which stops 3 residues before it; the germline J gene fills it in. Trimming stripped 6 bases from V and 1 base from J, with 9 bases between. Germline values: CDR1 LNHDA, CDR2 SQIVND (reference sequence). The CDR3 has 13 residues.

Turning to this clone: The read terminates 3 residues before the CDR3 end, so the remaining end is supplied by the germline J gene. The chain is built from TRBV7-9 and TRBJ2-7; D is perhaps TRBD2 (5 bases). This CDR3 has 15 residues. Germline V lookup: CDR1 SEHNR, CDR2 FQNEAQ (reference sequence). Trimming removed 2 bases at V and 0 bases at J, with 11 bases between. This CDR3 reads CASSLPSGGSYEQYF. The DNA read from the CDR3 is TGTGCCAGCAGCTTACCGAGCGGAGGCTCCTACGAG.

CDR3 in amino acids: CASSFEGGGYEQYF. The sequenced part of the CDR3 DNA is TGTGCCAGCAGCTTTGAAGGAGGAGGGTACGAG. The chain employs TRBV7-9 and TRBJ2-7; perhaps TRBD2 as D (6 bases). With the read ending 3 residues before the CDR3 end, the germline J gene is used to fill in that end. In germline, CDR1 is SEHNR, CDR2 FQNEAQ (reference sequence). With 3 bases removed from V and 4 bases from J, the gap between germline ends came to 13 bases. The CDR3 is made up of 14 amino acids.

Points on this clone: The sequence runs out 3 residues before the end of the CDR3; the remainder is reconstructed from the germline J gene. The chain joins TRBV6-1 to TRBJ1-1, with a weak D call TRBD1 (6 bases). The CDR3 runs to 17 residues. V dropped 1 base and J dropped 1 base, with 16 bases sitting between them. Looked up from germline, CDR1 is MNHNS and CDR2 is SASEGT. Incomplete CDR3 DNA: TGTGCCAGCAGTGAAGACGGTTGGGGACACCAGAACACTGAA. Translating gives CASSEDGWGHQNTE. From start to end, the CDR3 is CASSEDGWGHQNTEAFF.

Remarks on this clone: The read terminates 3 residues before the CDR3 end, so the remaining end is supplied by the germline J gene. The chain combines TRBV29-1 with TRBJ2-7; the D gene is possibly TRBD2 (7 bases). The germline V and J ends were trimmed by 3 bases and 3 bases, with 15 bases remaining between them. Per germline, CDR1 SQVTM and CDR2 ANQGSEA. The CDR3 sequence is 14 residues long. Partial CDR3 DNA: TGCAGCGTTGATGTAGGGGAGGGGGTCTACGAG. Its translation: CSVDVGEGVYE. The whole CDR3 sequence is CSVDVGEGVYEQYF.

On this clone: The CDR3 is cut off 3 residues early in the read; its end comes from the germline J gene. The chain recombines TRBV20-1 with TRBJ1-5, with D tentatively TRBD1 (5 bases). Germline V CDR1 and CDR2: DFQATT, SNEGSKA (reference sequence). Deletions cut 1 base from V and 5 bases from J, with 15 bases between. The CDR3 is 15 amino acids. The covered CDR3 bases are TGCAGTGCTAGAGTACCAGGGAATATATATCAGCCC. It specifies CSARVPGNIYQP. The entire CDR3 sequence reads CSARVPGNIYQPQHF.

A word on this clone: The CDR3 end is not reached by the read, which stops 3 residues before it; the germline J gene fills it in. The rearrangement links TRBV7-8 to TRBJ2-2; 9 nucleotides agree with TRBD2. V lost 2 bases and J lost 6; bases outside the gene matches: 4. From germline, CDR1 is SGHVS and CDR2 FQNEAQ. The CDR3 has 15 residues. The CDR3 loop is CASSLSAGGPGELFF. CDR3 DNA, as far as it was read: TGTGCCAGCAGCTTATCCGCGGGAGGGCCCGGGGAG.

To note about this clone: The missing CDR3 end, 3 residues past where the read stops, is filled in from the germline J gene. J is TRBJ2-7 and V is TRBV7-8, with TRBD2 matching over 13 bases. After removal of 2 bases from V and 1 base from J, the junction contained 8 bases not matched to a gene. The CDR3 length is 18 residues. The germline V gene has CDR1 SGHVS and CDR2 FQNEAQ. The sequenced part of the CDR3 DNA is TGTGCCAGCAGCTTACCCAGAGGGACTAGCGGGGCATCCTACGAG. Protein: CASSLPRGTSGASYE. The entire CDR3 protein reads CASSLPRGTSGASYEQYF.

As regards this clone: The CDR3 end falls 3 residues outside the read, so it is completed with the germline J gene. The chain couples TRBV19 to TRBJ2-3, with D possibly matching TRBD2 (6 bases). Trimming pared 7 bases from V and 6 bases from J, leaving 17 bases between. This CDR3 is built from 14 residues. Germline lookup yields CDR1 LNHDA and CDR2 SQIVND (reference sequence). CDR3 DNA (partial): TGTGCCAGTACACCCGGGACTCAATCGGATACG. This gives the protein CASTPGTQSDT. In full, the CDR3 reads CASTPGTQSDTQYF. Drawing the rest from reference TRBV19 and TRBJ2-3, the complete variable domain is DGGITQSPKYLFRKEGQNVTLSCEQNLNHDAMYWYRQDPGQGLRLIYYSQIVNDFQKGDIAEGYSVSREKKESFPLTVTSAQKNPTAFYLCASTPGTQSDTQYFGPGTRLTVL.

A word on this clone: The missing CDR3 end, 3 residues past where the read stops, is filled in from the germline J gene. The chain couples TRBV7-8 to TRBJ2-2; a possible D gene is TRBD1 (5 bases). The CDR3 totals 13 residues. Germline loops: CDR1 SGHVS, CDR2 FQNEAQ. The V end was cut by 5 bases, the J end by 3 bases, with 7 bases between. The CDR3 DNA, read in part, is TGTGCCAGCAGCCCAGGGTACACCGGGGAG. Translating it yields CASSPGYTGE. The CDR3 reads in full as CASSPGYTGELFF.

The part of the CDR3 DNA that was read is TGTGCCAGCAGCTCCGACTTTGGC. This encodes CASSSDFG. The full CDR3 sequence reads CASSSDFGYTF. The chain employs TRBV7-2 and TRBJ1-2; no reliable D call. The read falls 3 residues short of the CDR3 end, and the missing part is taken from the germline J gene. The germline gives CDR1 SGHTA, CDR2 FQGNSA. The CDR3 spans 11 residues. Trimming took 4 bases from V and 7 from J, leaving 7 bases between them. Using reference TRBV7-2 and TRBJ1-2 for the parts outside the CDR3, the full variable domain is GAGVSQSPSNKVTEKGKDVELRCDPISGHTALYWYRQSLGQGLEFLIYFQGNSAPDKSGLPSDRFSAERTGGSVSTLTIQRTQQEDSAVYLCASSSDFGYTFGSGTRLTVV.